This T cell receptor (beta chain) emerged from a study of T cells in Graves' hyperthyroidism and ophthalmopathy. Template material for amplifying TCR beta CDR3 regions consisted of RNA transcripts. TCR CDR3 regions were first amplified by RT-PCR with HTBI primers. TCRdb reprocessed the multiplex PCR reads via MiXCR and lists one record per CDR3 protein. The sample lists 30,000 to 40,000 distinct CDR3 sequences, around half occurring once. This clonotype rates as medium-sized. This sequence was found in a woman aged 50 to 60 with Graves' hyperthyroidism that later progressed to Graves' ophthalmopathy. Material: blood.

CDR3 in amino acids: CASSSGTGDNYGYTF. CDR3 coding DNA: TGTGCCAGCAGCTCTGGGACAGGGGATAACTATGGCTACACCTTC. The chain carries TRBV7-6 and TRBJ1-2; 10 nucleotides align to TRBD1. V was clipped by 4 bases and J by 1 base; unmatched bases: 3. The CDR3 consists of 15 residues. Per the germline V gene, CDR1 is SGHVS and CDR2 is FNYEAQ.